Shown below are 16 T cell receptor beta chains from a single sample sequenced in a study of OX40 agonist ivuxolimab in advanced cancers. TCRdb's copy holds only in-frame clones and misses some; the assay was immunoSEQ multiplex PCR. The table lists 50,000 to 70,000 clones, roughly four fifths of them singletons. The sequencing here drew on CD4+ or CD8+ T cells sorted from blood, taken in a trial of the OX40 agonist ivuxolimab. All receptors derive from an adult with an advanced solid tumor such as melanoma, head and neck, liver or kidney cancer.

This rearrangement joins TRBV6-5 to TRBJ1-5; D is uncertain. Germline V gene sequence: CDR1 MNHEY, CDR2 SVGAGI. V lost 2 bases and J 7 bases, leaving 6 bases between the germline ends. This CDR3 is 12 amino acids long. Here the CDR3 reads CASSYLGQPQHF. The CDR3 bases are TGTGCCAGCAGTTACCTTGGACAGCCCCAGCATTTT.

The rearrangement joins TRBV2 to TRBJ2-4; a weak D match, TRBD2 (7 bases). V was cut by 6 bases and J by 9 bases, with 18 bases left in between. The CDR3 covers 14 residues. CDR1 and CDR2 from the germline V gene are SNHLY and FYNNEI. CDR3 sequence (DNA): TGTGCCAGCAGGAGGAGGGGGGGAGGTGTCATTCAGTACTTC. As protein: CASRRRGGGVIQYF.

V is TRBV9 and J is TRBJ2-2; D is possibly TRBD1 (5 bases). The V gene lost 3 bases and the J gene lost 7 bases, with 10 bases spanning the gap. This CDR3 has 13 residues. The germline gives CDR1 SGDLS, CDR2 YYNGEE. Here the CDR3 DNA reads TGTGCCAGCAGCGGGGGCTTTCGCGGGGAGCTGTTTTTT. It translates to CASSGGFRGELFF.

The CDR3 here is CASTSMGAGGYGYTF. The CDR3 DNA sequence: TGTGCCAGCACCTCAATGGGGGCAGGGGGCTATGGCTACACCTTC. The chain joins TRBV7-9 to TRBJ1-2, with 7 bases that match TRBD1. CDR1 is SEHNR, CDR2 FQNEAQ, per germline (reference sequence). V shed 7 bases, J shed 4 bases, and the junction held 12 bases outside the gene matches. The CDR3 runs 15 residues.

The rearrangement joins TRBV4-2 to TRBJ2-4; perhaps TRBD1 as D (5 bases). V was clipped by 4 bases and J by 6 bases, with 7 bases between them. The CDR3 length is 12 residues. Germline-derived CDR1 and CDR2 are LGHNA and YNFKEQ. CDR3 amino acids: CASSPQGNIQYF. As DNA, the CDR3 is TGTGCCAGCAGCCCCCAGGGAAACATTCAGTACTTC.

This clone came up once. The chain couples TRBV7-9 to TRBJ2-2; D not resolved. The V gene lost 7 bases and the J gene lost 4 bases, with 13 bases spanning the gap. Per germline, CDR1 SEHNR and CDR2 FQNEAQ (reference sequence). The CDR3 is 14 amino acids. The CDR3 nucleotides read TGTGCCAGCAAACTTAGTTCAGGCACCGGGGAGCTGTTTTTT. It yields the protein CASKLSSGTGELFF.

The V gene is TRBV6-1, the J gene TRBJ1-6, with TRBD1 as a possible D gene (5 bases). The CDR3 extends over 13 amino acids. V lost 7 bases and J 7 bases, leaving 11 bases between the germline ends. In germline, CDR1 is MNHNS, CDR2 SASEGT. The CDR3 sequence: CASTEGQNSPLHF. The CDR3 DNA is TGTGCCAGCACGGAGGGGCAGAATTCACCCCTCCACTTT.

Remarks on this clone: The same CDR3 arises from other DNA sequences in this sample as well. V is TRBV18 and J is TRBJ1-2; D is ambiguous. The CDR3 contains 12 residues. Germline values: CDR1 KGHSH, CDR2 LQKENI. The germline V and J ends were trimmed by 6 bases and 6 bases, with 11 bases remaining between them. CDR3 DNA sequence: TGTGCCAGCTCTTCAGATCGGGATGGCTACACCTTC. Protein: CASSSDRDGYTF.

The genes are TRBV28 and TRBJ1-2; D unclear. The V end lost 5 bases, the J end lost 6 bases, and 7 bases lay between the germline ends. Germline CDR1 MDHEN, CDR2 SYDVKM. This CDR3 has 11 amino acids. CDR3 sequence (DNA): TGTGCCAGCAGTCCTGGTAATGGCTACACCTTC. Amino acids: CASSPGNGYTF.

The CDR3 DNA reads TGTGCCAGCGGGGGGGGAAATAGCAATCAGCCCCAGCATTTT. This gives the protein CASGGGNSNQPQHF. This rearrangement joins TRBV27 to TRBJ1-5; a weak D match, TRBD1 (5 bases). The V end lost 8 bases, the J end lost 0 bases, and 11 bases lay between the germline ends. The germline CDR1 and CDR2 sequences are MNHEY and SMNVEV (reference sequence). This CDR3 has 14 residues.

This chain uses TRBV7-8 with TRBJ2-5; D may be TRBD2 (6 bases). Germline V gene data show CDR1 as SGHVS and CDR2 as FQNEAQ. The CDR3 runs to 15 residues. Trimming shortened V by 1 base and J by 4 bases, and 13 bases separated the two germline ends. CDR3 residues: CASSLGGRRGETQYF. In DNA, the CDR3 is TGTGCCAGCAGCTTAGGTGGGAGGAGGGGAGAGACCCAGTACTTC.

The chain employs TRBV7-3 and TRBJ2-3; the D is unclear. The CDR3 covers 16 residues. Trimming shortened V by 2 bases and J by 1 base, and 13 bases separated the two germline ends. The germline V gene has CDR1 SGHTA and CDR2 FQGTGA. The CDR3 DNA is TGTGCCAGCAGCTTACCAGCGAAGATAGGCACAGATACGCAGTATTTT. It specifies CASSLPAKIGTDTQYF.

As for this clone: At one end, the junction sequence differs from germline, possibly due to a read error. Other DNA sequences in this sample translate to the same CDR3. The V call is TRBV11-2, the J call TRBJ2-5, with 10 bases identical to TRBD2. CDR3 size: 15 residues. CDR1 and CDR2 from the germline V gene are SGHAT and FQNNGV. DNA for the CDR3: TGTGCCAGCAGCTCGGGACTAGCGATCTTCGAGACTCAGTACTTC. Translation gives CASSSGLAIFETQYF.

This chain joins TRBV5-4 and TRBJ1-2, with 8 bases that match TRBD1. V was pared by 2 bases and J by 3 bases, with 3 bases of the junction left unmatched. Germline values: CDR1 SGHNT, CDR2 YYREEE (reference sequence). The CDR3 is 14 residues long. As DNA, the CDR3 is TGTGCCAGCAGCTTTGTGACAGGGGACTATGGCTACACCTTC. This translates into CASSFVTGDYGYTF.

The chain couples TRBV7-9 to TRBJ1-6; no definite D call. Trimming left V 2 bases short and J 7 bases short, with 12 bases between. This CDR3 is built from 15 residues. The V gene's germline CDR1 is SEHNR and CDR2 FQNEAQ (reference sequence). The CDR3 sequence is CASSLIAGLNSPLHF. In DNA form, the CDR3 reads TGTGCCAGCAGCTTAATAGCAGGCCTGAATTCACCCCTCCACTTT.

V and J are TRBV18 and TRBJ2-1, with TRBD1 matching over 8 bases. V gave up 1 base and J gave up 8 bases; unmatched junction bases: 4. This CDR3 is 14 amino acids long. Germline lookup yields CDR1 KGHSH and CDR2 LQKENI. The CDR3 loop reads CASSPLPGGDEQFF. The CDR3 DNA reads TGTGCCAGCTCACCACTCCCAGGGGGCGATGAGCAGTTCTTC.